Presented here are 31 T cell receptor beta chains from one specimen sequenced in a study of blood T cell repertoires in COVID-19 (dated by TCRdb to the early 2020s). The method behind the library was the immunoSEQ multiplex PCR assay. TCRdb obtained this table from immuneACCESS and retained in-frame rearrangements with V and J assigned. These tables miss some clones; where compared with another copy, unresolved V genes account for less than half of the shortfall, and the remainder is unexplained. Within this sample are around 99,000 clones, with roughly 78% of them counted one time only. The ten largest clonotypes hold about a sixth of the sample. Sequenced input: peripheral blood. The source is a woman of 80 years or more with active or convalescent COVID-19.

This sequence joins TRBV20-1 and TRBJ1-4, with a possible D match to TRBD1 (5 bases). This CDR3 comprises 11 residues. Germline V gives CDR1 DFQATT, CDR2 SNEGSKA (reference sequence). Trimming removed 3 bases at V and 7 bases at J, with 6 bases between. The CDR3 is CSASQGEKLFF. The CDR3 bases are TGCAGTGCTAGTCAGGGTGAAAAACTGTTTTTT.

The rearrangement joins TRBV9 to TRBJ2-1; 9 nucleotides line up with TRBD2. The CDR3 spans 15 residues. The trim removed 4 bases at V and 2 bases at J, leaving 4 bases unmatched. Germline V lookup: CDR1 SGDLS, CDR2 YYNGEE. The CDR3 coding sequence is TGTGCCAGCAGCATAGCGGGAGTAGCCTACAATGAGCAGTTCTTC. As protein: CASSIAGVAYNEQFF. Variable domain in full (rest from reference TRBV9 and TRBJ2-1): DSGVTQTPKHLITATGQRVTLRCSPRSGDLSVYWYQQSLDQGLQFLIQYYNGEERAKGNILERFSAQQFPDLHSELNLSSLELGDSALYFCASSIAGVAYNEQFFGPGTRLTVL.

The gene calls are TRBV18 and TRBJ2-5, with 11 positions matching TRBD2. This CDR3 comprises 16 residues. V was clipped by 3 bases and J by 3 bases; unmatched bases: 6. Germline CDR1 is KGHSH and CDR2 is LQKENI. In nucleotides, the CDR3 is TGTGCCAGCTCACCGCTACTACTAGCGGGAGAAGAGACCCAGTACTTC. Amino acid sequence: CASSPLLLAGEETQYF.

This chain links TRBV7-9 with TRBJ2-1, with TRBD2 matching 10 bases. Trimming removed 0 bases from V and 2 bases from J; junction bases left unmatched: 1. The germline V gene encodes CDR1 SEHNR and CDR2 FQNEAQ (reference sequence). This CDR3 region has 16 residues. CDR3 sequence reads: CASSLALAGTYNEQFF. As DNA, the CDR3 is TGTGCCAGCAGCTTAGCACTAGCGGGGACCTACAATGAGCAGTTCTTC.

The rearrangement links TRBV10-1 to TRBJ1-4; D call uncertain. CDR1 is WNHNN and CDR2 is SYGVQD in the germline V gene (reference sequence). This CDR3 spans 13 amino acids. The V and J ends lost 0 bases and 12 bases respectively, with 11 bases between them. In DNA form, the CDR3 reads TGCGCCAGCAGTGAGTCTCCATTTGAGGAACTGTTTTTT. This sequence encodes CASSESPFEELFF.

This chain connects TRBV4-3 to TRBJ2-7, with 13 bases that match TRBD2. J lost 6 bases, V lost 0 bases, and 5 bases had no gene match. The germline V gene encodes CDR1 LGHNA and CDR2 YSLEER. The CDR3 has 16 amino acids. Written as DNA, the CDR3 is TGCGCCAGCAGCCAAGATGGACTAGCGGGAGCCCTCGAGCAGTACTTC. Translation: CASSQDGLAGALEQYF.

This clone occurred once. The V and J genes are TRBV11-2 and TRBJ2-7, with D tentatively TRBD2 (6 bases). V lost 0 bases and J 0 bases, leaving 21 bases between the germline ends. CDR3 length: 19 residues. Germline values: CDR1 SGHAT, CDR2 FQNNGV. This CDR3 reads CASSLDFRFGGGSSYEQYF. In DNA, the CDR3 is TGTGCCAGCAGCTTAGATTTTCGTTTCGGCGGAGGGAGCTCCTACGAGCAGTACTTC.

The rearrangement uses TRBV30 and TRBJ1-1; D is perhaps TRBD1 (5 bases). CDR1 is GTSNPN, CDR2 SVGIG, per germline (reference sequence). V lost 0 bases, J lost 0 bases, and 11 bases lay in between. This CDR3 has 15 amino acids. CDR3 DNA sequence: TGTGCCTGGAGTGTACTTCACAGGATGAACACTGAAGCTTTCTTT. Protein sequence: CAWSVLHRMNTEAFF.

The V call is TRBV12-5, the J call TRBJ2-2; D is ambiguous. Deletions cut 6 bases from V and 4 bases from J, with 12 bases between. The CDR3 contains 14 residues. Germline CDR1 reads LGHNT; CDR2 reads FRNRAP. This CDR3 is CASGTQVGTGELFF. CDR3 nucleotide sequence: TGTGCTAGTGGGACCCAGGTCGGCACCGGGGAGCTGTTTTTT.

The chain carries TRBV18 and TRBJ2-2, with 13 bases fitting TRBD2. This CDR3 has 16 amino acids. With V trimmed by 6 bases and J by 6 bases, 7 bases remained unmatched. Germline CDR1 is KGHSH and CDR2 is LQKENI. CDR3 region: CASSLGLAGVAGELFF. DNA for the CDR3: TGTGCCAGCTCTCTCGGACTAGCGGGAGTGGCCGGGGAGCTGTTTTTT.

The chain links TRBV6-5 to TRBJ2-5, with D maybe TRBD2 (6 bases). V was trimmed by 7 bases and J by 4 bases, leaving 13 bases between them. Germline V gives CDR1 MNHEY, CDR2 SVGAGI. There are 13 residues in the CDR3. The CDR3 DNA follows: TGTGCCAGCAATAGGCCCGGGGGAGAGACCCAGTACTTC. Its protein product is CASNRPGGETQYF.

This clone occurred once. This chain links TRBV7-2 with TRBJ1-3; 9 bases are shared with TRBD1. Trimming removed 4 bases from V and 4 bases from J; junction bases left unmatched: 5. The CDR3 covers 15 residues. CDR1 SGHTA and CDR2 FQGNSA come from the germline V gene. CDR3 amino acids: CASSSTGGGGNTIYF. CDR3 in DNA: TGTGCCAGCAGCTCGACAGGGGGTGGAGGAAACACCATATATTTT.

This clone was seen only a few times. CDR3 loop: CASSTGTRTASGYF. The CDR3 DNA reads as TGTGCCAGCAGCACCGGGACTAGAACAGCGTCTGGATACTTC. The chain links TRBV2 to TRBJ2-5; 8 bases agree with TRBD2. The CDR3 contains 14 residues. The germline V gene encodes CDR1 SNHLY and CDR2 FYNNEI. V lost 6 bases to trimming and J lost 14 bases; unmatched junction nucleotides: 17.

The chain links TRBV4-3 to TRBJ2-3; D is uncertain. V lost 1 base to trimming and J lost 7 bases, with 9 bases between them. The CDR3 covers 13 residues. Germline V gene data show CDR1 as LGHNA and CDR2 as YSLEER. Here the CDR3 reads CASSQVAFNTQYF. DNA for the CDR3: TGCGCCAGCAGCCAAGTGGCATTTAATACGCAGTATTTT.

The V call is TRBV4-3, the J call TRBJ2-5, with no clear D. V dropped 0 bases and J dropped 3 bases, with 14 bases sitting between them. This CDR3 contains 16 residues. CDR1 is LGHNA, CDR2 YSLEER, per germline. In nucleotides, the CDR3 is TGCGCCAGCAGCCAAGAAGCACTCAGGCCTGAAGAGACCCAGTACTTC. It translates to CASSQEALRPEETQYF.

This chain connects TRBV19 to TRBJ2-1; D is possibly TRBD1 (6 bases). Germline CDR1 and CDR2: LNHDA and SQIVND (reference sequence). V was pared by 10 bases and J by 2 bases, with 9 bases between. The CDR3 spans 12 residues. In DNA, the CDR3 is TGTGCCACGAAGGGGGCCTACAATGAGCAGTTCTTC. Amino acids: CATKGAYNEQFF.

By sample share, this clone is medium-sized. CDR3 sequence (DNA): TGTGCCAGCATCCAGCGGGAGGGTTGGTCCTACGAGCAGTACTTC. Translation gives CASIQREGWSYEQYF. This chain links TRBV28 with TRBJ2-7; TRBD2 matches 10 bases. The CDR3 has 15 amino acids. V was clipped by 7 bases and J by 1 base; unmatched bases: 7. The V gene's germline CDR1 is MDHEN and CDR2 SYDVKM.

This clone has more than one count but fewer than ten. This sequence joins TRBV20-1 and TRBJ1-1; perhaps TRBD1 as D (5 bases). Trimming removed 3 bases from V and 4 bases from J, with 18 bases in between. The CDR3 length is 15 residues. Germline values: CDR1 DFQATT, CDR2 SNEGSKA (reference sequence). The CDR3 spells CSASLFRDLSTEAFF. The CDR3 coding sequence is TGCAGTGCTAGTCTGTTCAGGGATTTGAGCACTGAAGCTTTCTTT.

V usage is TRBV3-1 (or the pseudogene TRBV3-2) and J usage is TRBJ1-2; 11 positions match TRBD1. The V gene end was trimmed by 1 base and the J gene end by 7 bases; junction bases not matched to a gene: 8. CDR1 LGHDT and CDR2 YNNKEL come from the germline V gene (reference sequence). CDR3 length equals 16 residues. This chain's CDR3 is CASSQGGTGGYSGYTF. CDR3 DNA sequence: TGTGCCAGCAGCCAAGGAGGGACAGGGGGTTATAGTGGCTACACCTTC.

This clone has a handful of counts. V and J are TRBV18 and TRBJ2-5; possibly TRBD2 for D (6 bases). The V end lost 2 bases, the J end lost 4 bases, and 11 bases lay between the germline ends. The CDR3 extends over 14 amino acids. Looked up from germline, CDR1 is KGHSH and CDR2 is LQKENI. The DNA for the CDR3 is TGTGCCAGCTCACCAAAAGATAGCGGAGAGACCCAGTACTTC. Translating it yields CASSPKDSGETQYF.

There are a few counts of this clone. DNA of the CDR3: TGTGCCAGCAGGGGACAGAGCACAGATACGCAGTATTTT. Translating it yields CASRGQSTDTQYF. The chain recombines TRBV6-4 with TRBJ2-3, with TRBD1 matching over 7 bases. V gave up 6 bases and J gave up 0 bases; unmatched junction bases: 0. CDR1 MRHNA and CDR2 SNTAGT come from the germline V gene. There are 13 residues in the CDR3.

The rearrangement uses TRBV5-1 and TRBJ2-1, with TRBD2 identical over 9 bases. This CDR3 is 17 amino acids long. The V segment lost 1 base and the J segment 2 bases; nucleotides outside the gene matches: 7. Germline V CDR1 and CDR2: SGHRS, YFSETQ. The CDR3 sequence is CASSLLSGGRAYNEQFF. CDR3 nucleotides: TGCGCCAGCAGCTTGCTATCGGGCGGGAGGGCCTACAATGAGCAGTTCTTC.

The chain combines TRBV5-4 with TRBJ2-1, with TRBD1 matching over 8 bases. Germline CDR1 and CDR2: SGHNT and YYREEE (reference sequence). The junction had 6 bases not matched to a gene; V was cut back by 4 bases and J by 3 bases. This CDR3 region has 15 residues. The CDR3 reads CASSDGTGDYNEQFF. The CDR3 DNA sequence: TGTGCCAGCAGCGACGGGACAGGCGACTACAATGAGCAGTTCTTC.

This chain connects TRBV6-6 to TRBJ1-4, with TRBD1 identical over 8 bases. Germline CDR1 MNHNY, CDR2 SVGAGI (reference sequence). Trimming cost V 0 bases and J 7 bases; bases outside gene matches: 7. The CDR3 has 16 residues. The DNA of the CDR3 is TGTGCCAGCAGTTACTCGACAGGGGTTAGTGGTGAAAAACTGTTTTTT. This gives the protein CASSYSTGVSGEKLFF.

The chain uses TRBV7-8 and TRBJ2-1; D possibly corresponds to TRBD2 (5 bases). Per germline, CDR1 SGHVS and CDR2 FQNEAQ. The CDR3 loop spans 12 amino acids. V lost 5 bases and J lost 12, with 14 bases in between. CDR3 in DNA: TGTGCCAGCAGCCCCTTATCGGGATCGCAGTTCTTC. This sequence encodes CASSPLSGSQFF. Looking up the rest from reference TRBV7-8 and TRBJ2-1 gives the full variable domain: GAGVSQSPRYKVAKRGQDVALRCDPISGHVSLFWYQQALGQGPEFLTYFQNEAQLDKSGLPSDRFFAERPEGSVSTLKIQRTQQEDSAVYLCASSPLSGSQFFGPGTRLTVL.

The genes are TRBV6-5 and TRBJ2-7, with 7 bases that match TRBD1. V lost 4 bases to trimming and J lost 0 bases; unmatched junction nucleotides: 6. This CDR3 contains 15 residues. Looked up from germline, CDR1 is MNHEY and CDR2 is SVGAGI. Here the CDR3 reads CASSSPRDSSYEQYF. The CDR3, as DNA: TGTGCCAGCAGTTCGCCCAGGGACAGCTCCTACGAGCAGTACTTC.

This rearrangement joins TRBV5-6 to TRBJ1-1, with 9 bases aligning to TRBD1. Looked up from germline, CDR1 is SGHDT and CDR2 is YYEEEE. With V trimmed by 2 bases and J by 1 base, 6 bases remained unmatched. The CDR3 totals 16 residues. In DNA form, the CDR3 reads TGTGCCAGCAGCTTTTGGGCGGGACAGGGGAACACTGAAGCTTTCTTT. Translation gives CASSFWAGQGNTEAFF.

V gene TRBV9 combines with J gene TRBJ2-7; TRBD2 matches at 8 bases. Germline loops: CDR1 SGDLS, CDR2 YYNGEE. V gave up 4 bases and J gave up 9 bases; unmatched junction bases: 9. CDR3 length: 13 amino acids. CDR3 bases: TGTGCCAGCAGCCAGGGACTAGACGCGGCGCAGTACTTC. Its protein is CASSQGLDAAQYF.

This clone was recorded a few times. The chain recombines TRBV7-6 with TRBJ2-1; D perhaps matches TRBD2 (5 bases). The V and J ends lost 4 bases and 2 bases respectively, with 18 bases between them. The CDR3 length is 17 residues. The germline gives CDR1 SGHVS, CDR2 FNYEAQ. This CDR3 reads CASSYQLGGLTYNEQFF. The CDR3 region has the DNA TGTGCCAGCAGCTACCAACTCGGCGGGTTAACCTACAATGAGCAGTTCTTC.

For the CDR3, the DNA is TGCAGCGTCGACAGGGGCTCGAGCACTGAAGCTTTCTTT. Its protein product is CSVDRGSSTEAFF. The chain carries TRBV29-1 and TRBJ1-1; 8 bases map to TRBD1. The V segment lost 6 bases and the J segment 4 bases; nucleotides outside the gene matches: 7. The CDR3 is made up of 13 amino acids. The germline V gene has CDR1 SQVTM and CDR2 ANQGSEA. Together with reference TRBV29-1 and TRBJ1-1, the CDR3 gives the full variable domain: SAVISQKPSRDICQRGTSLTIQCQVDSQVTMMFWYRQQPGQSLTLIATANQGSEATYESGFVIDKFPISRPNLTFSTLTVSNMSPEDSSIYLCSVDRGSSTEAFFGQGTRLTVV.

The rearrangement links TRBV28 to TRBJ1-1; D is unclear. The CDR3 has 12 amino acids. Germline CDR1 and CDR2: MDHEN and SYDVKM. Trimming took 8 bases from V and 4 from J, leaving 11 bases between them. Here the CDR3 DNA reads TGTGCCAGCCAACGGGGATTCACTGAAGCTTTCTTT. Protein product: CASQRGFTEAFF.